This T cell receptor (beta chain) was identified in a study of T-cell memory formation after mild COVID-19. Overall study findings and caveats: There was a balanced CD4/CD8 profile in clones contracting day 15 to 85, and later expanders leaned CD4+. CD4+ contracting clones lay mainly in CM and EM, CD8+ ones in EMRA.

The CDR3 is 17 amino acids. V trimming: 0 bases; J trimming: 10 bases; junction bases outside the gene matches: 13. With respect to this clonotype: The antigen is undetermined.

The 5'RACE method, run with constant-segment primers, produced TCR alpha and TCR beta cDNA libraries (carrying sample barcodes and UMIs). One entry per CDR3 protein results from TCRdb running MiXCR on the 5' RACE reads. The sample lists about 470,000 distinct CDR3 sequences, roughly 18% seen once, with 10% to 15% in the top ten. The rearrangement links TRBV5-7 to TRBJ1-1; TRBD1 matches 12 bases. TRBV5-7 is given ORF status, its function remaining uncertain. This clonotype originated in an adult woman who had mild COVID-19 (a few samples of this study predate the infection). Cell type and time point are not known. Sequencing used PBMCs or a T cell subset sorted from them (not recorded which). The CDR3: CASSLVAGTGGKVSAFF. In nucleotides, the CDR3 is TGTGCCAGCAGCTTGGTGGCAGGGACAGGGGGCAAGGTGTCAGCTTTCTTT.